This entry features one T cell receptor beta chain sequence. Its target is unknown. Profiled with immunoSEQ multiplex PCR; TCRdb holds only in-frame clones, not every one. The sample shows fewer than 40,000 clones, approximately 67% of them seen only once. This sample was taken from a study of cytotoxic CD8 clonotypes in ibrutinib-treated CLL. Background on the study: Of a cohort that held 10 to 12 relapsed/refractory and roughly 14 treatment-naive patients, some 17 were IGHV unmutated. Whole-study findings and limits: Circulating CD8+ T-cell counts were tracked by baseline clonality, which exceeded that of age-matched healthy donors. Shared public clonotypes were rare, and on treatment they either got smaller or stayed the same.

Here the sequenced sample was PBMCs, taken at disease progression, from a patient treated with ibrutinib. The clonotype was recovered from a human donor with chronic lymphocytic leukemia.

For the CDR3, the DNA is TGTGCCATCACGGACAGATCTAACTATGGCTACACCTTC. Its protein product is CAITDRSNYGYTF. The V call is TRBV10-3, the J call TRBJ1-2, with a weak D call TRBD1 (6 bases). The CDR3 runs to 13 residues. Trimming stripped 7 bases from V and 0 bases from J, with 9 bases between. CDR1 and CDR2 (germline): ENHRY, SYGVKD.